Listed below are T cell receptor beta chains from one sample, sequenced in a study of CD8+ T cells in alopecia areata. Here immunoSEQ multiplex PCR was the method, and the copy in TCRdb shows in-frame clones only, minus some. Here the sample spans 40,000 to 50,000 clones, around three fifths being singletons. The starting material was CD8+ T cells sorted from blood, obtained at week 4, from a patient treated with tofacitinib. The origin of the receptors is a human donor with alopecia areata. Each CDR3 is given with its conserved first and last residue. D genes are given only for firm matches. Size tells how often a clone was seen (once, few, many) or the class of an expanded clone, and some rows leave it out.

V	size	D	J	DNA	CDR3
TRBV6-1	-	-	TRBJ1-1	TGTGCCAGCAGTGAAGAAGGGTTCACTGAAGCTTTCTTT	CASSEEGFTEAFF
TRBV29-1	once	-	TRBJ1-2	TGCAGCGTAGAGGAGGGTGGACGGAACTATGGCTACACCTTC	CSVEEGGRNYGYTF
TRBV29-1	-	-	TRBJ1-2	TGCAGCGTGTTACAGGAAAACTATGGCTACACCTTC	CSVLQENYGYTF
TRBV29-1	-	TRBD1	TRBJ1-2	TGCAGCGTTGTTCCGACAGGACAGGGATTAGGGGGCTACACCTTC	CSVVPTGQGLGGYTF
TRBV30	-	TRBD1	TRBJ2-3	TGTGCCTGGAGTAGGGGACAGGGAACAGATACGCAGTATTTT	CAWSRGQGTDTQYF
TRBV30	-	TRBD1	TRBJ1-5	TGTGCCTGGAGTGTAGGGACAGGGCTTTATCCCCAGCATTTT	CAWSVGTGLYPQHF
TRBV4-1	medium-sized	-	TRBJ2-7	TGCGCCAGCAGCCAAGATCCAGCGGTTAGGGGTCCACGGGGCGAGCAGTACTTC	CASSQDPAVRGPRGEQYF
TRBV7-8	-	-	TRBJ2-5	TGTGCCAGCAGCCCCTCGGGGGCTGAGACCCAGTACTTC	CASSPSGAETQYF
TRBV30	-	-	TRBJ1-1	TGTGCCTGGAATGTGAACACTGAAGCTTTCTTT	CAWNVNTEAFF
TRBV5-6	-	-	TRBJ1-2	TGTGCCAGCAGGCGGGACACAGGAAACTATGGCTACACCTTC	CASRRDTGNYGYTF
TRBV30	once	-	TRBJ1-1	TGTGCCTGGAGCGCCGTCGGGGGGACTGAAGCTTTCTTT	CAWSAVGGTEAFF
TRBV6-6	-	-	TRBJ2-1	TGTGCCAGCAGTTACGGGACCCCATCGGATGAGCAGTTCTTC	CASSYGTPSDEQFF